Included here is one TCR beta chain sequence, with context. The sample originates from a study of technical replicates of blood from a handful of donors. Using immunoSEQ multiplex PCR, the repertoire was profiled, and TCRdb retains in-frame clones only, with some absent. The table has about 79,000 clones, 85% to 95% seen once. This CDR3 has 13 residues. Germline V gene data show CDR1 as SEHNR and CDR2 as FQNEAQ (reference sequence). The V end lost 7 bases, the J end lost 0 bases, and 9 bases lay between the germline ends. This chain joins TRBV7-9 and TRBJ1-1; D is ambiguous. Material: T cells isolated from PBMCs. The clonotype originates from a human donor in good health. The CDR3 nucleotides read TGTGCCAGCATCCAGATCATGAACACTGAAGCTTTCTTT. Translated, it gives CASIQIMNTEAFF. Drawing the rest from reference TRBV7-9 and TRBJ1-1, the complete variable domain is DTGVSQNPRHKITKRGQNVTFRCDPISEHNRLYWYRQTLGQGPEFLTYFQNEAQLEKSRLLSDRFSAERPKGSFSTLEIQRTEQGDSAMYLCASIQIMNTEAFFGQGTRLTVV.